The 25 T cell receptor beta chains below all came from one sample that was sequenced in a study of T cells in Graves' hyperthyroidism and ophthalmopathy. Researchers took RNA transcripts and amplified the TCR beta CDR3 regions from them. The HTBI primer set served for first-round RT-PCR of the TCR CDR3. TCRdb re-derived calls from the multiplex PCR reads in MiXCR, one entry per CDR3 protein. The sample includes approximately 320,000 distinct CDR3 sequences, 16% of them seen just once. Sequencing was performed on blood. The receptors stem from a man aged 30 to 39 with Graves' hyperthyroidism.

This chain connects TRBV29-1 to TRBJ1-2; TRBD1 agrees at 10 bases. Germline V CDR1 and CDR2: SQVTM, ANQGSEA. J lost 9 bases, V lost 5 bases, and 3 bases had no gene match. The CDR3 contains 11 residues. The CDR3 reads CSVPTGGSYTF. The DNA of the CDR3 is TGCAGCGTTCCGACAGGGGGCAGCTACACCTTC. Full variable domain (outside the CDR3, taken from reference TRBV29-1 and TRBJ1-2): SAVISQKPSRDICQRGTSLTIQCQVDSQVTMMFWYRQQPGQSLTLIATANQGSEATYESGFVIDKFPISRPNLTFSTLTVSNMSPEDSSIYLCSVPTGGSYTFGSGTRLTVV.

Remarks on this clonotype: A much larger clone is a single base away; this may be a read error. The chain links TRBV5-1 to TRBJ2-5; a possible D gene is TRBD1 (6 bases). The CDR3 totals 13 residues. Germline V gene data show CDR1 as SGHRS and CDR2 as YFSETQ. The CDR3 region is CASSRQDQETRYF. In nucleotides, the CDR3 is TGCGCCAGCAGCCGACAGGACCAAGAGACCCGGTACTTC.

This clonotype was seen at least ten times. V gene TRBV12-3 or TRBV12-4 combines with J gene TRBJ2-5; 9 bases fit TRBD2. CDR3 length: 18 amino acids. The trim removed 1 base at V and 4 bases at J, leaving 13 bases unmatched. The CDR3 sequence is CASSLGVLSRGGRETQYF. The CDR3 DNA is TGTGCCAGCAGTTTAGGAGTGCTGTCGCGGGGGGGGCGAGAGACCCAGTACTTC.

V usage is TRBV7-2 and J usage is TRBJ2-7; D unresolved. The CDR3 contains 14 residues. V gave up 2 bases and J gave up 8 bases, with 16 bases separating them. Germline CDR1 and CDR2: SGHTA and FQGNSA. The CDR3 protein is CASSLPPSGRQQYF. CDR3 sequence (DNA): TGTGCCAGCAGCTTACCCCCTTCGGGCCGCCAGCAGTACTTC.

On this clonotype itself: At one of its ends the junction is not consistent with the germline gene, which may arise from a read error. The chain combines TRBV5-1 with TRBJ2-7, with 8 bases aligning to TRBD1. The CDR3 runs to 13 residues. Germline CDR1 reads SGHRS; CDR2 reads YFSETQ. CDR3 in amino acids: CASRGRISYEQYF. The CDR3 region has the DNA TGCGCGAGCAGGGGGCGAATCTCCTACGAGCAGTACTTC.

Regarding this clonotype: The junction differs from germline at one of its ends, possibly a read error. The chain has TRBV7-7 and TRBJ2-5; 11 positions match TRBD1. Germline assignment: CDR1 SSHAT and CDR2 FNYEAQ (reference sequence). CDR3 length: 15 amino acids. CDR3 nucleotide sequence: TGTGCTAGCAGCTCCGGACAGGGGGCCCAAGAGACCCAGTACTTC. It specifies CASSSGQGAQETQYF.

This clonotype was seen only a few times. The rearrangement links TRBV13 to TRBJ2-7; 8 nucleotides match TRBD1. This CDR3 contains 18 residues. CDR1 and CDR2 (germline): PRHDT, FYEKMQ (reference sequence). With 5 bases clipped from V and 2 bases from J, the junction kept 17 bases outside the gene matches. This CDR3 reads CASSGTGQVPPFTYEQYF. CDR3 nucleotides: TGTGCCAGCAGCGGTACGGGACAGGTTCCCCCTTTCACCTACGAGCAGTACTTC.

The genes are TRBV25-1 and TRBJ2-3; the match to TRBD2 covers 11 bases. This CDR3 contains 13 residues. The germline V gene has CDR1 MGHDK and CDR2 SYGVNS. Trimming cost V 8 bases and J 5 bases; bases outside gene matches: 3. CDR3 sequence (DNA): TGTGCCAGCGGTAGCGGGAGGGGAGATACGCAGTATTTT. It yields the protein CASGSGRGDTQYF.

V is TRBV5-1 and J is TRBJ1-2; a possible D gene is TRBD1 (5 bases). Trimming stripped 4 bases from V and 0 bases from J, with 10 bases between. CDR3 length: 14 residues. Germline CDR1 SGHRS, CDR2 YFSETQ. The CDR3 here is CASSEDTANYGYTF. DNA for the CDR3: TGCGCCAGCAGCGAGGACACCGCTAACTATGGCTACACCTTC.

The sample holds a few counts of this clonotype. This chain uses TRBV12-3 or TRBV12-4 with TRBJ2-2, with 7 bases aligning to TRBD1. V gave up 6 bases and J gave up 5 bases; unmatched junction bases: 3. The CDR3 length is 13 residues. In nucleotides, the CDR3 is TGTGCCAGCAGACGACAGGGAACCGGGGAGCTGTTTTTT. It translates to CASRRQGTGELFF.

This clonotype was counted ten times or more. V usage is TRBV2 and J usage is TRBJ2-1, with TRBD2 matching 10 bases. CDR3 length equals 17 residues. V was clipped by 2 bases and J by 4 bases; unmatched bases: 8. CDR1 is SNHLY and CDR2 is FYNNEI in the germline V gene. This chain's CDR3 is CASSELAGVNRYNEQFF. CDR3 sequence (DNA): TGTGCCAGCAGTGAACTAGCGGGAGTCAACAGATACAATGAGCAGTTCTTC.

This clonotype was seen many times. The chain employs TRBV27 and TRBJ2-7, with TRBD2 matching over 11 bases. The CDR3 extends over 15 amino acids. V lost 4 bases to trimming and J lost 2 bases; unmatched junction nucleotides: 4. Germline V gene lookup returns CDR1 MNHEY and CDR2 SMNVEV (reference sequence). This CDR3 is CASSSTSGRTYEQYF. As DNA, the CDR3 is TGTGCCAGCAGTTCTACTAGCGGGAGAACCTACGAGCAGTACTTC.

This clonotype was counted at least ten times. The CDR3 DNA reads as TGTGCCAGCAGCTCCTTCCGGGGGGCCTCCACCGGGGAGCTGTTTTTT. Protein: CASSSFRGASTGELFF. The genes are TRBV11-2 and TRBJ2-2, with a weak D call TRBD2 (7 bases). The germline V gene has CDR1 SGHAT and CDR2 FQNNGV. CDR3 length: 16 residues. Trimming took off 4 bases at V and 4 bases at J, with 16 bases between the two ends.

V gene TRBV7-2 combines with J gene TRBJ2-5; D gene ambiguous. This CDR3 is built from 13 residues. V was cut by 1 base and J by 3 bases, with 6 bases left in between. Per the germline V gene, CDR1 is SGHTA and CDR2 is FQGNSA. The CDR3 sequence is CASSLVAEETQYF. The CDR3 DNA sequence: TGTGCCAGCAGCTTAGTGGCAGAAGAGACCCAGTACTTC.

In this sample, this clonotype turned up many times. The chain carries TRBV10-3 and TRBJ1-6; the match to TRBD1 covers 8 bases. V dropped 11 bases and J dropped 9; count of bases not matched to a gene: 12. CDR1 is ENHRY and CDR2 is SYGVKD in the germline V gene. This CDR3 has 14 residues. CDR3 in DNA: TGTGCCTCCCGCGCGGGGACAGGCACTTCACCCCTCCACTTT. Encoded protein: CASRAGTGTSPLHF.

Many counts were recorded for this clonotype. The chain employs TRBV20-1 and TRBJ2-1, with 7 bases that match TRBD2. The J segment lost 6 bases and the V segment lost 1 base, leaving 6 bases of the junction unmatched. CDR1 DFQATT and CDR2 SNEGSKA come from the germline V gene (reference sequence). The CDR3 has 14 amino acids. The CDR3 sequence: CSARGGSGSNEQFF. CDR3 DNA: TGCAGTGCTAGAGGCGGGAGTGGGTCCAATGAGCAGTTCTTC.

This clonotype rates as large (0.1 to 1%). The V and J genes are TRBV11-2 and TRBJ2-1; 9 nucleotides match TRBD2. The germline V gene encodes CDR1 SGHAT and CDR2 FQNNGV. Trimming removed 11 bases from V and 6 bases from J; junction bases left unmatched: 11. The CDR3 has 14 amino acids. The CDR3 loop is CASSFGGLANEQFF. The CDR3 coding sequence is TGTGCCTCCTCCTTTGGGGGACTAGCCAATGAGCAGTTCTTC.

This clonotype has a handful of counts. DNA for the CDR3: TGTGCCAGCAGCCAAGCCAGCGGGAGCTCCTACAATGAGCAGTTCTTC. Its protein is CASSQASGSSYNEQFF. This chain joins TRBV14 and TRBJ2-1; 8 bases align to TRBD2. The V segment lost 1 base and the J segment 0 bases; nucleotides outside the gene matches: 2. The CDR3 is 16 residues long. Germline V gene sequence: CDR1 SGHDN, CDR2 FVKESK.

This clonotype was seen many times. The genes are TRBV11-2 and TRBJ1-2; the match to TRBD1 covers 8 bases. V trimming: 2 bases; J trimming: 8 bases; junction bases outside the gene matches: 10. Germline CDR1 and CDR2: SGHAT and FQNNGV. The CDR3 consists of 15 residues. Here the CDR3 DNA reads TGTGCCAGCAGCTTAACAACCGGGACAGGAAAAGGCTACACCTTC. Amino acids: CASSLTTGTGKGYTF.

This clonotype was seen repeatedly, ten times or more. The chain couples TRBV2 to TRBJ2-2; 13 bases line up with TRBD2. CDR3 size: 15 residues. The ends lost 5 bases at V and 5 bases at J; junction bases unmatched: 2. Germline V gene data show CDR1 as SNHLY and CDR2 as FYNNEI. This CDR3 is CASSSLAGGTGELFF. The DNA for the CDR3 is TGTGCCAGCAGTTCACTAGCGGGAGGGACCGGGGAGCTGTTTTTT.

This clonotype was seen a handful of times. The V gene is TRBV20-1, the J gene TRBJ2-1; TRBD2 matches at 7 bases. This CDR3 has 14 amino acids. Unmatched junction bases numbered 8, after V lost 3 bases and J lost 6 bases. Germline V gives CDR1 DFQATT, CDR2 SNEGSKA (reference sequence). In nucleotides, the CDR3 is TGCAGTGCTAGCGGGAGGATGTCGGGCAATGAGCAGTTCTTC. It specifies CSASGRMSGNEQFF.

This clonotype was seen repeatedly, ten times or more. The CDR3 DNA sequence: TGTGCCAGCAGCCCCGGGACCGTCCTTTATGGCTACACCTTC. Protein product: CASSPGTVLYGYTF. V and J are TRBV7-9 and TRBJ1-2; possibly TRBD1 for D (5 bases). V lost 5 bases to trimming and J lost 5 bases, with 15 bases between them. Germline V lookup: CDR1 SEHNR, CDR2 FQNEAQ (reference sequence). This CDR3 is 14 amino acids long.

This clonotype has a handful of counts. The chain recombines TRBV30 with TRBJ1-5; D might be TRBD1 (6 bases). The V end lost 4 bases, the J end lost 4 bases, and 17 bases lay between the germline ends. The CDR3 has 15 residues. Germline-derived CDR1 and CDR2 are GTSNPN and SVGIG (reference sequence). The CDR3: CAWKTGLGGNQPQHF. The DNA for the CDR3 is TGTGCCTGGAAAACAGGGTTGGGTGGAAATCAGCCCCAGCATTTT.

The chain links TRBV7-2 to TRBJ1-3; D gene uncertain. The germline V and J ends were trimmed by 3 bases and 1 base, with 7 bases remaining between them. This CDR3 has 14 amino acids. Germline V gene sequence: CDR1 SGHTA, CDR2 FQGNSA. CDR3 in DNA: TGTGCCAGCAGCTTCGGGCTATCTGGAAACACCATATATTTT. Its protein is CASSFGLSGNTIYF.

This clonotype was counted ten times or more. The V gene is TRBV10-3, the J gene TRBJ1-1; TRBD1 matches at 9 bases. The germline V gene encodes CDR1 ENHRY and CDR2 SYGVKD. V trimming: 10 bases; J trimming: 5 bases; junction bases outside the gene matches: 8. The CDR3 is 13 residues long. The CDR3 sequence is CATSTGGFTEAFF. Here the CDR3 DNA reads TGTGCCACCTCAACAGGGGGCTTTACTGAAGCTTTCTTT.